Presented here are 3 T cell receptor beta chains from one specimen sequenced in a study of tumor-infiltrating lymphocytes in primary liver carcinoma. Germline DNA was also extracted, and blood RNA derived from unsorted whole blood. Researchers generated TCR beta cDNA from around 510 ng of total RNA, relying on a constant-region primer. ARM-PCR, slightly modified, supplied the TCR beta libraries through three nested multiplex PCR rounds. A C-beta reverse primer and TRBV1-TRBV30 forward primers served in each of the first two PCR rounds, at about 10 cycles apiece. TCRdb ran MiXCR on the multiplex PCR reads and lists one entry per CDR3 protein. The table includes roughly 180,000 distinct CDR3 sequences, roughly 60% detected once. Material for sequencing was peripheral blood. These TCRs come from a man aged 35-49 years with primary liver carcinoma and hepatitis B virus infection.

The chain recombines TRBV14 with TRBJ2-2; D gene ambiguous. Trimming shortened V by 2 bases and J by 0 bases, and 10 bases separated the two germline ends. This CDR3 spans 16 amino acids. Per the germline V gene, CDR1 is SGHDN and CDR2 is FVKESK. CDR3 sequence: CASSQIAETNTGELFF. In nucleotides, the CDR3 is TGTGCCAGCAGCCAAATTGCGGAAACGAACACCGGGGAGCTGTTTTTT.

Many counts were recorded for this clonotype. J is TRBJ2-1 and V is TRBV11-3, with D perhaps matching TRBD2 (6 bases). Trimming removed 6 bases at V and 0 bases at J, with 15 bases between. This CDR3 contains 16 residues. Germline V gene data show CDR1 as SGHNT and CDR2 as YENEEA. The CDR3 is CASSRGEVSSYNEQFF. The CDR3 bases are TGTGCCAGCAGTCGCGGGGAGGTAAGCTCCTACAATGAGCAGTTCTTC.

For this clonotype: Germline is not matched at one junction end, which may reflect a read error. The J gene is TRBJ2-1, the V gene TRBV4-2, with 10 bases that match TRBD2. Germline CDR1 is LGHNA and CDR2 is YNFKEQ. CDR3 length: 17 amino acids. The CDR3 is CANSPSLAGGLYNEQFF. The CDR3 DNA reads as TGTGCCAACAGCCCCTCCTTAGCGGGAGGCCTCTACAATGAGCAGTTCTTC.